The T cell receptor (beta chain) under discussion was sequenced for a study of T-cell memory formation after mild COVID-19. TCRdb itself ran the 5' RACE reads through MiXCR, one entry per CDR3 protein. The table has roughly 280,000 distinct CDR3 sequences, 15% to 20% seen once. V dropped 3 bases and J dropped 2 bases, with 13 bases sitting between them. The CDR3 runs to 15 residues. Looked up from germline, CDR1 is KGHSH and CDR2 is LQKENI. The sequence was obtained from a man younger than 30 who had mild COVID-19 (a few samples of this study predate the infection). Cell type and time point are not known. What was sequenced was PBMCs or a T cell subset sorted from them (not recorded which). V usage is TRBV18 and J usage is TRBJ1-1, with D unclear. CDR3 amino acids: CASSPYKGENTEAFF. The CDR3 nucleotides read TGTGCCAGCTCACCCTATAAGGGAGAAAACACTGAAGCTTTCTTT.